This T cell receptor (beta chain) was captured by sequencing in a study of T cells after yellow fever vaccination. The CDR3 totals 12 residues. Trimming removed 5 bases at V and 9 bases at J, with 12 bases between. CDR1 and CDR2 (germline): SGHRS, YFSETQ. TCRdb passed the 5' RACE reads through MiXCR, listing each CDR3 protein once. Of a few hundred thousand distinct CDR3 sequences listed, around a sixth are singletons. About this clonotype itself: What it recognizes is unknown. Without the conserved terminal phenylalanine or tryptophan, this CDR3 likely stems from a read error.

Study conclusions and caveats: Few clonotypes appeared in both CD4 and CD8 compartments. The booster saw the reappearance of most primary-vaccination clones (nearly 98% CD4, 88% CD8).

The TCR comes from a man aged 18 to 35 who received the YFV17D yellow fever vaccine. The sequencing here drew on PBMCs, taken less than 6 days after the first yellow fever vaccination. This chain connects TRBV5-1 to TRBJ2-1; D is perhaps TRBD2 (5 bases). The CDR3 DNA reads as TGCGCCAGCAGGTCGCCGGGATCTGAGCAGTTCCTC. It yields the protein CASRSPGSEQFL.